A selection of T cell receptor beta chains follows, all from one sample in a study of T cell responses to AZD1222 COVID-19 vaccine. Sequencing used immunoSEQ multiplex PCR; TCRdb keeps in-frame clones, though not all of them. The data hold approximately 260,000 clones, with approximately 93% observed a single time. The source was peripheral blood, collected on day 0 of AZD1222 vaccination. These receptors originate from an adult in good health. Both conserved end residues are part of each CDR3. The order of the fields is clone size, D gene, J gene, V gene, CDR3 DNA, CDR3 protein. D genes are given only for firm matches. Clone sizes are given selectively: once, few, many, or a class where the clone is expanded.

NA | NA | TRBJ2-5 | TRBV3-1/TRBV3-2 | TGTGCCAGCAGCCAAGTTTCGGGTATCCAGTACTTC | CASSQVSGIQYF
NA | TRBD2 | TRBJ2-3 | TRBV5-1 | TGCGCCAGCAGCCCGATAGCGGGAGGGAGCACAGATACGCAGTATTTT | CASSPIAGGSTDTQYF
NA | NA | TRBJ2-1 | TRBV7-2 | TGTGCCTCTCGTACGGGAAACTCCTACAATGAGCAGTTCTTC | CASRTGNSYNEQFF
NA | NA | TRBJ1-5 | TRBV6-6 | TGTGCCAGCAGTTACGGGGGGCCGGGGGGCAATCAGCCCCAGCATTTT | CASSYGGPGGNQPQHF
once | TRBD1 | TRBJ1-3 | TRBV28 | TGTGCCAGCAGAAGACAGGGGGCGTCTGGAAACACCATATATTTT | CASRRQGASGNTIYF
NA | TRBD1 | TRBJ1-2 | TRBV6-5 | TGTGCCAGCAGTTCAGCGGGGACAGGGTTCTATGGCTACACCTTC | CASSSAGTGFYGYTF
NA | TRBD1 | TRBJ1-6 | TRBV5-5 | TGTGCCAGCAGCTTGGTGGGACAGGGTCCCAGTTCACCCCTCCACTTT | CASSLVGQGPSSPLHF
NA | TRBD1 | TRBJ2-1 | TRBV19 | TGTGCCAGTAGTGTCGAGGGGGACAGGGCGTCTACGAATGAGCAGTTCTTC | CASSVEGDRASTNEQFF
NA | TRBD2 | TRBJ2-1 | TRBV3-1/TRBV3-2 | TGTGCCAGCAGCCGCACCGGACTAGCGACCGATGAGCAGTTCTTC | CASSRTGLATDEQFF
few | TRBD1 | TRBJ1-2 | TRBV4-1 | TGCGCCAGCAGCCAGCCGACAGGGGGAAACTATGGCTACACCTTC | CASSQPTGGNYGYTF
NA | NA | TRBJ2-7 | TRBV27 | TGTGCCAGCAGTTTGAGGGGGGAGTCCTACGAGCAGTACTTC | CASSLRGESYEQYF
NA | NA | TRBJ1-1 | TRBV28 | TGTGCCAGCCTCCCGTCGGGGAACACTGAAGCTTTCTTT | CASLPSGNTEAFF
NA | NA | TRBJ2-2 | TRBV19 | TGTGCCAGTAGTATAAGGGTTGCCGGGGAGCTGTTTTTT | CASSIRVAGELFF
once | TRBD1 | TRBJ2-7 | TRBV27 | TGTGCCAGCAAAAGACAGGGCCACCCCTACGAGCAGTACTTC | CASKRQGHPYEQYF
NA | NA | TRBJ1-2 | TRBV3-1/TRBV3-2 | TGTGCCAGCAGCCAACTACCCCCCCCGTTAGCGTCCTATGGCTACACCTTC | CASSQLPPPLASYGYTF
NA | NA | TRBJ1-2 | TRBV6-2/TRBV6-3 | TGTGCCAGCAGTTACAACTATTTGGGCTATGGCTACACCTTC | CASSYNYLGYGYTF
NA | NA | TRBJ1-1 | TRBV19 | TGTGCCAGTAGTATTACGGGGGGCACTGAAGCTTTCTTT | CASSITGGTEAFF
NA | NA | TRBJ1-4 | TRBV5-4 | TGTGCCAGCAGCATCGCCCAGGGCACGGGCGAAAAACTGTTTTTT | CASSIAQGTGEKLFF
NA | TRBD1 | TRBJ1-4 | TRBV5-1 | TGCGCCAGCAGCTCGCAGGGGGCTGCTGTAAATGAAAAACTGTTTTTT | CASSSQGAAVNEKLFF
NA | TRBD1 | TRBJ2-7 | TRBV5-1 | TGCGCCAGCAGCGAAGGGGACAGGCTGGGGGAGCAGTACTTC | CASSEGDRLGEQYF
NA | NA | TRBJ1-1 | TRBV2 | TGTGCCAGCTCCATCGGATGGGGCACTGAAGCTTTCTTT | CASSIGWGTEAFF
NA | NA | TRBJ1-2 | TRBV10-2 | TGCGCCAGCGCGAAGGACAGCTATGGCTACACCTTC | CASAKDSYGYTF
NA | TRBD1 | TRBJ1-2 | TRBV28 | TGTGCCAGCAGTCCAACGACAGGGGGCGCATCCGAGATTGGCTACACCTTC | CASSPTTGGASEIGYTF
NA | TRBD1 | TRBJ2-1 | TRBV18 | TGTGCCAGCTCACCGGGGCAGGGGGTCAACAATGAGCAGTTCTTC | CASSPGQGVNNEQFF
NA | TRBD1 | TRBJ2-7 | TRBV28 | TGTGCCAGCCTCTCTGGTGAGGGGGCCGAGCAGTACTTC | CASLSGEGAEQYF
NA | TRBD1 | TRBJ2-2 | TRBV19 | TGTGCCAGTAGTTCGACAGGGGCGGGCGGGGAGCTGTTTTTT | CASSSTGAGGELFF
once | NA | TRBJ1-4 | TRBV27 | TGTGCCAGCAGTGACAGTGCAACTAATGAAAAACTGTTTTTT | CASSDSATNEKLFF
NA | NA | TRBJ1-2 | TRBV14 | TGTGCCAGCAGCCAAGGGGGGTACTATGGCTACACCTTC | CASSQGGYYGYTF
NA | NA | TRBJ2-1 | TRBV18 | TGTGCCAGCTCACCTTCCCAGGGCGACAATGAGCAGTTCTTC | CASSPSQGDNEQFF
NA | TRBD1 | TRBJ2-7 | TRBV5-1 | TGCGCCAGCAGCTCCGGGACAGGGTCCCCCGTGAGCGACGAGCAGTACTTC | CASSSGTGSPVSDEQYF
NA | NA | TRBJ1-5 | TRBV27 | TGTGCCAGCAGTTATAGGGGACCCAATCAGCCCCAGCATTTT | CASSYRGPNQPQHF
once | NA | TRBJ1-1 | TRBV27 | TGTGCCAGCAGCCCGAGGACACACACTGAAGCTTTCTTT | CASSPRTHTEAFF
NA | NA | TRBJ1-2 | TRBV7-2 | TGTGCCAGCAGCCTACGGGGGTCCTATGGCTACACCTTC | CASSLRGSYGYTF
NA | NA | TRBJ2-3 | TRBV28 | TGTGCCAGCACTCTTTCGGTCATCCGCACAGATACGCAGTATTTT | CASTLSVIRTDTQYF
once | NA | TRBJ1-6 | TRBV29-1 | TGCAGCGTTAAAGGAGATGGGCCAAATTCACCCCTCCACTTT | CSVKGDGPNSPLHF
few | NA | TRBJ1-6 | TRBV6-4 | TGTGCCAGCAGTGAGGGGACTCGCCGTTCACCCCTCCACTTT | CASSEGTRRSPLHF
once | NA | TRBJ2-7 | TRBV29-1 | TGCAGCGTTGAAGGCGAGACCTACGAGCAGTACTTC | CSVEGETYEQYF
NA | NA | TRBJ1-4 | TRBV5-1 | TGCGCCAGCAGTCAGAGCCCTGGCGAAAAACTGTTTTTT | CASSQSPGEKLFF
NA | NA | TRBJ2-7 | TRBV4-1 | TGCGCCAGCAGCCAAGCCCCGGGCTCGTTCTACGAGCAGTACTTC | CASSQAPGSFYEQYF
NA | NA | TRBJ2-1 | TRBV9 | TGTGCCAGCAGCGTAGTAGGGATAGGGTCCTACAATGAGCAGTTCTTC | CASSVVGIGSYNEQFF
NA | TRBD2 | TRBJ2-7 | TRBV2 | TGTGCCAGCAGTGAAGCGCGCGGGGGTAAGCACGAGCAGTACTTC | CASSEARGGKHEQYF